Included here is one T cell receptor beta chain sequence, with context. Only in-frame clones appear in the TCRdb table, and some are missing; sequencing was by immunoSEQ multiplex PCR. This sample has 35,000 to 45,000 clones, with 91% found just once. Germline V gene data show CDR1 as LGHNA and CDR2 as YNFKEQ. The CDR3 has 15 amino acids. Trimming removed 5 bases at V and 7 bases at J, with 20 bases between. This sample was taken from a study of T cell changes during pregnancy in multiple sclerosis. The TCR comes from a female donor in good health, enrolled as a control in a pregnancy study. The chain recombines TRBV4-2 with TRBJ1-2, with D tentatively TRBD1 (6 bases). The input for sequencing was CD4+ T cells from peripheral blood mononuclear cells, taken in the second trimester of pregnancy. The CDR3 nucleotides read TGTGCCAGCAGCGTGGGAGGGGGGGATCTTGGTGGCTACACCTTC. This encodes CASSVGGGDLGGYTF.